This section outlines one T cell receptor beta chain sequence together with its context. Its antigen remains unidentified. No much larger clonotype is one base removed from it; base qualities were not supplied. TCRbeta CDR3 regions were amplified from genomic DNA by means of the immunoSEQ Assay, a bias-controlled multiplex PCR. The original pipeline was this. Within the assay, amplification of reference gene primers was used to estimate how many nucleated cells each sample contained. To quantify the absolute abundance of each unique TCRbeta CDR3 rearrangement, sequence reads were collapsed and filtered. For each sample, productive Simpson clonality was calculated by taking the square root of Simpson's diversity index across productive rearrangements. TCRdb took this table from immuneACCESS and kept in-frame rearrangements with V and J called. Such tables lack part of the clones; where checked against another copy, unresolved V genes explain under half of the gap, and the rest is unexplained. V, J and clone size are taken as reported in that table, and D and trimming were inferred from the DNA itself. This sample holds 150,000 to 200,000 clones; 82% were observed only once. The top ten clonotypes cover approximately 21% of the sample.

V gives up 8 bases and J gives up 1 base, and the segment between their germline ends measures 12 bases. Sequences SEHNR (CDR1) and FQNEAQ (CDR2) are obtained from the germline V gene (reference sequence). The CDR3 has 14 amino acids, counting the end cysteine and phenylalanine. Of the read, only the CDR3 DNA is kept; its 42 bases are in frame from base 1. This sample is part of a study of blood T cell repertoires in COVID-19 (dated by TCRdb to the early 2020s). Some background on the complete study: Samples covering the acute and convalescent phases of COVID-19 were provided by collaborators in the United States, Italy and Spain. The prospective study material was composed of cDNA or gDNA derived from T cells, B-cell-depleted T cells, or PBMCs. Subjects who had been exposed to COVID-19, were actively infected with it, or had recovered from it provided the deeply sampled blood TCRbeta repertoires that made up the dataset. A freely available public database, intended as a resource for researchers studying the immune response to SARS-CoV-2, is where the repertoires were released. Samples were obtained from the ongoing ImmuneRACE study (first 160 participants) and from 1,254 subjects provided by 6 global collaborators. Nearly every sample came with metadata listing a de-identified subject ID, COVID-19 status, age in years and sex. Where HLA class I and class II types were available, the types were taken from metadata supplied by the sample provider, not from assay-based typing.

Paper-wide results and their limitations: The quantity of clinical and demographic metadata differed by source and by participant and was supplied without curation.

Each collaborating institution followed its own protocols to collect whole blood in K2EDTA tubes. For TCRbeta analysis, collaborator samples were shipped as frozen whole blood, as isolated PBMCs, or as DNA extracted from either sample type. The sample was peripheral blood. The V and J genes are TRBV7-9 and TRBJ1-5; the D gene is perhaps TRBD1, on 5 matching bases. This clonotype was obtained from an elderly woman with acute or convalescent COVID-19. The DNA sequence is as follows: TGTGCCAGCGGGGGGTCCTCAAGCAATCAGCCCCAGCATTTT. Its protein reads: CASGGSSSNQPQHF.